This entry describes one TCR beta chain. This entry is derived from a study of shared clonotypes between healthy human individuals. The germline gives CDR1 SGHVS, CDR2 FNYEAQ. The germline V and J ends were trimmed by 1 base and 3 bases, with 9 bases remaining between them. CDR3 length: 14 amino acids. Using immunoSEQ multiplex PCR, the repertoire was profiled, and TCRdb retains in-frame clones only, with some absent. Of some 1.4 million clones listed, approximately 97% are singletons. The sample consisted of naive CD4+ T cells sorted from blood. Stated subset: CD45RA+ positively selected. The chain recombines TRBV7-6 with TRBJ1-1; D gene unclear. This clonotype originated in a man aged 30-40 years in good health. CDR3 in amino acids: CASSLVSGDTEAFF. CDR3 sequence (DNA): TGTGCCAGCAGCTTAGTCTCCGGGGACACTGAAGCTTTCTTT.